The T cell receptor beta chain under discussion was sequenced for a study of blood T cell repertoires in COVID-19. This table comes from immunoSEQ multiplex PCR, and its TCRdb copy is limited to in-frame clones, with some not included. The sample lists approximately 300,000 clones; 89% were seen once. Per germline, CDR1 ENHRY and CDR2 SYGVKD. Deletions cut 0 bases from V and 8 bases from J, with 13 bases between. The CDR3 runs to 15 residues. Sequenced material: peripheral blood. This chain uses TRBV10-3 with TRBJ1-4; D might be TRBD1 (6 bases). The TCR originated in a man younger than 35 who had recovered from COVID-19. CDR3 DNA sequence: TGTGCCATCAGTGAGTCTGTGGGGGCGAGGGAAAAACTGTTTTTT. Its translation: CAISESVGAREKLFF.